The entry below describes one T cell receptor beta chain. These data come from a study of blood T cell repertoires in COVID-19. As for the study in general: Acute and convalescent COVID-19 samples came from the United States, Italy and Spain. T cells, B-cell-depleted T cells, or PBMCs supplied cDNA or gDNA.

Original processing notes: Reference gene primer amplification in the assay estimated nucleated cell counts. The data were produced by immunoSEQ multiplex PCR, yet TCRdb's version contains in-frame clones alone and is incomplete. V and J calls and clone size are given by that table; D and trimming were obtained from the DNA. The table lists roughly 25,000 clones, over 75% of them singletons, with less than 10% in the top ten. The V segment lost 7 bases and the J segment 7 bases; nucleotides outside the gene matches: 10. The CDR3 runs 13 residues. Germline CDR1 is SNHLY and CDR2 is FYNNEI. The rearrangement joins TRBV2 to TRBJ2-7; 7 bases line up with TRBD1. The source material was peripheral blood. This TCR came from a man between 45 and 60 years old with active COVID-19. The CDR3 reads CASNLGQAWEQYF. DNA for the CDR3: TGTGCCAGCAACCTTGGACAGGCCTGGGAGCAGTACTTC. Supplemented by reference TRBV2 and TRBJ2-7, the full variable domain reads EPEVTQTPSHQVTQMGQEVILRCVPISNHLYFYWYRQILGQKVEFLVSFYNNEISEKSEIFDDQFSVERPDGSNFTLKIRSTKLEDSAMYFCASNLGQAWEQYFGPGTRLTVT.